The T cell receptor (beta chain) described here comes from a study of graft-versus-host responses after intestinal transplantation. The wider study: Transplantation in recipients was multivisceral, liver-intestinal, or isolated intestinal. Study-wide points: The recipient marrow held GvH clones, and some of them showed up first in ileum or blood.

Of note for this clone: The antigen remains unidentified.

Assay: immunoSEQ multiplex PCR; the TCRdb copy retains only in-frame clones and omits some. The sample lists 75,000 to 95,000 clones, approximately 90% occurring once. Specimen: unstimulated CD4+ T cells sorted from spleen or lymph node cells, collected before transplant. The origin of this receptor is a human donor who was the organ donor for an intestinal transplant.

The CDR3 DNA reads as TGTGCCTGGAGTGTACTGTCAGGGTTCGACAATGAGCAGTTCTTC. This gives the protein CAWSVLSGFDNEQFF. The V call is TRBV30, the J call TRBJ2-1, with D tentatively TRBD1 (5 bases). Deletions cut 0 bases from V and 5 bases from J, with 14 bases between. The germline V gene encodes CDR1 GTSNPN and CDR2 SVGIG (reference sequence). This CDR3 has 15 residues. The full variable domain, completed using reference TRBV30 and TRBJ2-1, is SQTIHQWPATLVQPVGSPLSLECTVEGTSNPNLYWYRQAAGRGLQLLFYSVGIGQISSEVPQNLSASRPQDRQFILSSKKLLLSDSGFYLCAWSVLSGFDNEQFFGPGTRLTVL.